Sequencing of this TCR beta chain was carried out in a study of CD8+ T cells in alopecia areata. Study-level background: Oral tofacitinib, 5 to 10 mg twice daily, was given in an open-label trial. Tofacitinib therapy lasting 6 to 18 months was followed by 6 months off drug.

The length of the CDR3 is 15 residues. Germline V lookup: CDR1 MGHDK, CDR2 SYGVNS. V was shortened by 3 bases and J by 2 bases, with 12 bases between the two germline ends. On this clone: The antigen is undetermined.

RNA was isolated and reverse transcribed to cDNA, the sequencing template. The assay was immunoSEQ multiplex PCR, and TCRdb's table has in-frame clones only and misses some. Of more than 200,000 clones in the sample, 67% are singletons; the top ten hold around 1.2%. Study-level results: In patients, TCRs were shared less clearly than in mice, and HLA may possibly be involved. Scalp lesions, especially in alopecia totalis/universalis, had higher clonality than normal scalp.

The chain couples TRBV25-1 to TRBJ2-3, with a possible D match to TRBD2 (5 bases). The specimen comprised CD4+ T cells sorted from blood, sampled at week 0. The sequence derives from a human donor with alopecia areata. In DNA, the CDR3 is TGTGCCAGCAGTGATTCGGGGAAAATCACAGATACGCAGTATTTT. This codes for CASSDSGKITDTQYF.